The clone carrying this TCR beta chain was seen ten or more times. This specimen comes from a study of T cells after yellow fever vaccination. Looking at the study overall: Preparation used SMART-Seq v4 Ultra Low Input for the low-cell-number fractions.

Using its own MiXCR run on the 5' RACE reads, TCRdb lists one record per CDR3 protein. This table holds 100,000 to 150,000 distinct CDR3 sequences, nearly 7.5% found once. Trimming took off 6 bases at V and 1 base at J, with 19 bases between the two ends. Per the germline V gene, CDR1 is KGHSH and CDR2 is LQKENI. The CDR3 is made up of 18 amino acids. V usage is TRBV18 and J usage is TRBJ2-6, with D maybe TRBD1 (5 bases). The specimen was CD4+ T cells sorted from PBMCs, collected 10 days after the first yellow fever vaccination. This TCR came from a man younger than 35 who received the YFV17D yellow fever vaccine. CDR3 nucleotide sequence: TGTGCCAGCTCCCTCAGGCAGGGTGGCATGTCTGGGGCCAACGTCCTGACTTTC. Translating gives CASSLRQGGMSGANVLTF. Full variable domain (remainder filled in from reference TRBV18 and TRBJ2-6): NAGVMQNPRHLVRRRGQEARLRCSPMKGHSHVYWYRQLPEEGLKFMVYLQKENIIDESGMPKERFSAEFPKEGPSILRIQQVVRGDSAAYFCASSLRQGGMSGANVLTFGAGSRLTVL.